Reported below is one T cell receptor (beta chain). This sample was taken from a study of cytomegalovirus exposure and HLA in healthy donors. The table came from immunoSEQ multiplex PCR; TCRdb's copy has only in-frame clones and leaves some out. The sample lists 35,000 to 55,000 clones; approximately 94% were seen once. Trimming cost V 5 bases and J 7 bases, with 15 bases left between them. The CDR3 has 15 residues. Germline CDR1 reads MNHNS; CDR2 reads SASEGT. The sequencing input was PBMCs. This clonotype originated in a woman between 18 and 29 years old in good health and CMV-seronegative. This chain uses TRBV6-1 with TRBJ1-6; TRBD1 might be the D (6 bases). The CDR3 here is CASSNIQGTNSPLHF. The CDR3 nucleotides are TGTGCCAGCAGTAATATACAGGGAACAAATTCACCCCTCCACTTT.